This T cell receptor (beta chain) originates from a study of blood T cell repertoires in COVID-19. Study-level background: Some COVID-19 samples were acute and others convalescent; all came from the United States, Italy and Spain. T cells, B-cell-depleted T cells, or PBMCs supplied cDNA or gDNA.

V lost 5 bases and J lost 1, with 8 bases in between. In germline, CDR1 is SGHTA, CDR2 FQGTGA. This CDR3 is 14 amino acids long. This clone showed up just a few times. Per the original methods: Amplifying reference gene primers gave estimates of nucleated cell counts. The assay was immunoSEQ multiplex PCR, and TCRdb's table has in-frame clones only and misses some. V and J calls and clone size come straight from that table; D and trimming were deduced from the DNA. The sample records approximately 100,000 clones, around four fifths being singletons. This TCR was recovered from a human donor in a cohort sampled during active COVID-19. The sample comprised peripheral blood. The chain joins TRBV7-3 to TRBJ2-2; tentative D call: TRBD1 (5 bases). The CDR3 sequence is CASSPGMNTGELFF. DNA for the CDR3: TGTGCCAGCAGCCCAGGGATGAACACCGGGGAGCTGTTTTTT.